This T cell receptor beta chain was sequenced for a study of CD8+CD57+ T cells in acquired aplastic anemia (dated by TCRdb to the late 2010s). The study in broad terms: A mean of roughly 2.9 ug of DNA, ranging from roughly 0.2 to 27.4 ug, was extracted from sorted CD4+ and CD8+ cells. CD8+CD57+ expansion was defined as frequency above the mean frequency observed in healthy subjects. Overall study results and their limits: CD8+ Simpson's diversity did not differ significantly between patients and healthy controls (P=0.060). Although roughly 29 CD8+ CDR3 sequences were shared by patients and controls, these sequences appeared highly expressed in patients and within the immunodominant clones of patients.

The patients picked for sequencing were ones in whom flow cytometry had shown an expansion of CD8+CD57+ cells. Severe acquired aplastic anemia was diagnosed in all patients according to International Study of Aplastic Anemia and Agranulocytosis and Camitta criteria. At the time blood was sampled, none of the patients had received any therapy. In this study, sorted CD4+ and CD8+ T cells from the blood of healthy subjects and of severe aplastic anemia patients had their TCR repertoires deep-sequenced. Patients were enrolled under clinicaltrials.gov protocols 00001620, 01623167, 00001397, 00071045, 00081523 and 00961064 in the USA. Ficoll-Paque density gradient centrifugation was used to isolate peripheral blood mononuclear cells. CD4+ and CD8+ T cells were sorted by FACS or magnetic beads before DNA extraction. Per the germline V gene, KGHDR is the CDR1 and SFDVKD is the CDR2. The CDR3 goes from the cysteine to the phenylalanine over 15 residues. The read is trimmed to its CDR3 DNA, 45 bases read in frame from base 1. V and J are truncated by 1 base and 1 base respectively, leaving an intervening sequence of 8 bases.

On this clonotype: Its antigen remains undetermined. The input lacks base qualities; no much larger clone sits a single base away.

Genomic DNA served as template for TCR beta VDJ combination and CDR3 sequence profiling. An Illumina HiSeq 2000 was used for TCR repertoire sequencing. In the original analysis: TRBV/TRBJ rearrangement plots, CDR3 size and DJ length profiles, and Simpson's diversity index were used to assess repertoires. The immunodominant clone was defined as the most abundant DNA sequence in deep sequencing data. CDR3 amino acid sequences were checked for sharing across subjects and were also compared against the VDJdb database and published repertoires. TCRdb trimmed public reads at Q25 via fastp, called clones via MiXCR and kept in-frame beta chains. Each entry is one CDR3 protein sequence, shown with its most common DNA and genes. These V and J calls derive from TCRdb rather than the authors' analysis. The sample table holds over 150,000 distinct CDR3 sequences, of which about 50% were seen once. Clones ranked in the top ten supply 13% of the sample.

The receptor comes from a human donor with aplastic anemia. The chain joins TRBV24-1 to TRBJ2-3, with the D gene not clear enough to name. The sequencing sample was made of sorted CD4+, CD8+, or CD8+CD57+ T cells (not recorded which) from PBMCs. The DNA sequence reads TGTGCCACCAGTGATTTCGCCAGAGGCACAGATACGCAGTATTTT. Its coded protein is CATSDFARGTDTQYF.